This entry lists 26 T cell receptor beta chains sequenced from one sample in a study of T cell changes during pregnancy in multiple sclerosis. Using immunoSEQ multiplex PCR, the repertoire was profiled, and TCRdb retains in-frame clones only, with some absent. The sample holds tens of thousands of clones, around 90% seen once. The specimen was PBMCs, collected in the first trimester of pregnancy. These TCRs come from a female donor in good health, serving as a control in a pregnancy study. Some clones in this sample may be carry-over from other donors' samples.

The CDR3 DNA reads TGTGCCAGCAGCTTAGCCAGCGGAGACATTCAGTACTTC. Encoded protein: CASSLASGDIQYF. This sequence joins TRBV7-8 and TRBJ2-4; D is possibly TRBD2 (5 bases). V was trimmed by 0 bases and J by 8 bases, leaving 8 bases between them. Germline assignment: CDR1 SGHVS and CDR2 FQNEAQ. This CDR3 comprises 13 residues.

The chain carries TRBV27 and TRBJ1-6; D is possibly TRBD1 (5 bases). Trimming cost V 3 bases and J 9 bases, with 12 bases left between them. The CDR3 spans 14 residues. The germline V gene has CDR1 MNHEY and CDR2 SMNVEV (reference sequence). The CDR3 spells CASSFQGLSSPLHF. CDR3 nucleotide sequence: TGTGCCAGCAGTTTTCAGGGTCTCAGTTCACCCCTCCACTTT.

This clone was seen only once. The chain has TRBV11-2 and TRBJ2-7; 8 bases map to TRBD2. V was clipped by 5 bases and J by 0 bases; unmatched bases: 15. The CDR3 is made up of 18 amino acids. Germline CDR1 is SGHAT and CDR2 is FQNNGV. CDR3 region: CASSPVAPGGGLSYEQYF. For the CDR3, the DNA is TGTGCCAGCAGCCCAGTCGCCCCGGGGGGGGGACTCTCCTACGAGCAGTACTTC.

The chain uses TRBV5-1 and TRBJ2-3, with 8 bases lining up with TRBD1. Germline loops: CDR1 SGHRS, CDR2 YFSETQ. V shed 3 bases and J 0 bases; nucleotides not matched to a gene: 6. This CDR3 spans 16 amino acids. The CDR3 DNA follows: TGCGCCAGCAGCTCCAGGGGGCAAGGCAGCACAGATACGCAGTATTTT. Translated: CASSSRGQGSTDTQYF.

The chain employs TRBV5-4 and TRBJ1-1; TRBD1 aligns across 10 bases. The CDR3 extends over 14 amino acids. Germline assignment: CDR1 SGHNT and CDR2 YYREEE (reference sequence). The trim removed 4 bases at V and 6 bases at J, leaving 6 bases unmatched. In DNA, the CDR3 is TGTGCCAGCAGCGCGGGACAGGGGAAGGCTGAAGCTTTCTTT. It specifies CASSAGQGKAEAFF. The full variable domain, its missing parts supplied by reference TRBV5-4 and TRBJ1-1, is ETGVTQSPTHLIKTRGQQVTLRCSSQSGHNTVSWYQQALGQGPQFIFQYYREEENGRGNFPPRFSGLQFPNYSSELNVNALELDDSALYLCASSAGQGKAEAFFGQGTRLTVV.

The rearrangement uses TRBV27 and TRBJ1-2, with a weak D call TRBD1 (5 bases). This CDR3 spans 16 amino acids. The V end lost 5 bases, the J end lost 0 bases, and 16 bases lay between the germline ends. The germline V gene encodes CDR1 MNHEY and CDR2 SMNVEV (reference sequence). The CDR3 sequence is CASSHLTALANYGYTF. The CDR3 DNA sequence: TGTGCCAGCAGTCACCTGACAGCGCTAGCTAACTATGGCTACACCTTC.

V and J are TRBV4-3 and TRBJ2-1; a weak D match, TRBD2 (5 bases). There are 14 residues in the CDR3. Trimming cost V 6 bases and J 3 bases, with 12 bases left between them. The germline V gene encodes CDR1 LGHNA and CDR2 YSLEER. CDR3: CASRQAAGYNEQFF. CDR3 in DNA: TGCGCCAGCAGGCAGGCTGCGGGCTACAATGAGCAGTTCTTC.

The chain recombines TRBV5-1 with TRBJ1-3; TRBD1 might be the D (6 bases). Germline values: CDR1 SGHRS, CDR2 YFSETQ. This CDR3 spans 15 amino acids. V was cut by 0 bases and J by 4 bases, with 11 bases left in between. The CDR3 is CASSLATGPGNTIYF. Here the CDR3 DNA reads TGCGCCAGCAGCTTGGCTACAGGGCCAGGAAACACCATATATTTT.

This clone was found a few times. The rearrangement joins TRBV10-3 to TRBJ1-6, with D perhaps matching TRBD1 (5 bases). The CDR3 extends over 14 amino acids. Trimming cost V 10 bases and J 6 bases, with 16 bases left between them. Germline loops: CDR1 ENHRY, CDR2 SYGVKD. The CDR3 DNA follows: TGTGCCAGCCAGGGATTCACATGTAATTCACCCCTCCACTTT. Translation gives CASQGFTCNSPLHF.

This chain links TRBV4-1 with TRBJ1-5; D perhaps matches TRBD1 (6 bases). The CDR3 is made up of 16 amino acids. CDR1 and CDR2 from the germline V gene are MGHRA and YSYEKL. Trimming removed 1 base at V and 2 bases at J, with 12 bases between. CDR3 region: CASSQAGGAGNQPQHF. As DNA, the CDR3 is TGCGCCAGCAGCCAAGCGGGGGGCGCTGGCAATCAGCCCCAGCATTTT.

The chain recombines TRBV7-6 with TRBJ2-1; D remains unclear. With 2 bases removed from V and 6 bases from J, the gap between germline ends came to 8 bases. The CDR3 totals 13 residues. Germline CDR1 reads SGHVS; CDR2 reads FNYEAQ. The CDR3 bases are TGTGCCAGCAGCTTATATGAGGTCAATGAGCAGTTCTTC. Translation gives CASSLYEVNEQFF.

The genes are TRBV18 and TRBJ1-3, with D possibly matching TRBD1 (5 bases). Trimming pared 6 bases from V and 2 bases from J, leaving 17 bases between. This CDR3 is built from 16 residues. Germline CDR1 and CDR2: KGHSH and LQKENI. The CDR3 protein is CASSPGGASTGNTIYF. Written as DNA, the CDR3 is TGTGCCAGCTCTCCGGGTGGGGCCTCAACTGGAAACACCATATATTTT.

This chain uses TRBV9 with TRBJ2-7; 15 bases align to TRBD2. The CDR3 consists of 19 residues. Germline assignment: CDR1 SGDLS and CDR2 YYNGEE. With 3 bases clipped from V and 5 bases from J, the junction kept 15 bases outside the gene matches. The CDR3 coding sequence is TGTGCCAGCAGCGGGACAGACACGGGACTAGCGGGAGGTCTCCACGAGCAGTACTTC. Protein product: CASSGTDTGLAGGLHEQYF.

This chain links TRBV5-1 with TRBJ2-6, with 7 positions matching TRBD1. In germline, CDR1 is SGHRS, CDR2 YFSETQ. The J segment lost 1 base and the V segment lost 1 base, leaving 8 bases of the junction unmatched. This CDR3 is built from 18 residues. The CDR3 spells CASSLSGGVRSGANVLTF. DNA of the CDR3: TGCGCCAGCAGCTTGTCAGGGGGAGTTAGGTCTGGGGCCAACGTCCTGACTTTC.

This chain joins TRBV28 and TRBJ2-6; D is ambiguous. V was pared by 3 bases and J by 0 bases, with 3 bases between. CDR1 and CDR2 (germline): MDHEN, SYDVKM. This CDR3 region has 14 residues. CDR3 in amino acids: CASSFHSGANVLTF. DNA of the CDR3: TGTGCCAGCAGTTTTCACTCTGGGGCCAACGTCCTGACTTTC.

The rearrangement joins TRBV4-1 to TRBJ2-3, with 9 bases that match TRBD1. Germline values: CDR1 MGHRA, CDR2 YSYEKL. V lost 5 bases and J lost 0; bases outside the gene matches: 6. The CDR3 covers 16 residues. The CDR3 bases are TGCGCCAGCAGCGACCGGGACAGGGAAAGCACAGATACGCAGTATTTT. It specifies CASSDRDRESTDTQYF.

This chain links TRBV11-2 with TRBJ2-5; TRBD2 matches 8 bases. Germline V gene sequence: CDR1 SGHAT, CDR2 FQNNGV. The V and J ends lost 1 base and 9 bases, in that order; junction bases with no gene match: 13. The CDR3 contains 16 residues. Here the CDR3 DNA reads TGTGCCAGCAGCTTAGGGGCTAGCGGGCGGCTGGGGGCCCAGTACTTC. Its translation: CASSLGASGRLGAQYF.

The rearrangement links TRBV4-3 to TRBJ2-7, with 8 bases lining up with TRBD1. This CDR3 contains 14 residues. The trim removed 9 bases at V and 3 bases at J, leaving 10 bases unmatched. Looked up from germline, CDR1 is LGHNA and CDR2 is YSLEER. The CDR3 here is CASSLTTGVYEQYF. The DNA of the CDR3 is TGCGCCAGTTCCCTCACGACAGGGGTCTACGAGCAGTACTTC.

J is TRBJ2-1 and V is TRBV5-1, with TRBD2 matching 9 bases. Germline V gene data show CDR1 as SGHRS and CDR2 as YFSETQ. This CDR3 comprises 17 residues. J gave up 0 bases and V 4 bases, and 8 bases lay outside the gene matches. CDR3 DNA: TGCGCCAGCAGCCCAGGTGGTAGCGGGAGCTCCTACAATGAGCAGTTCTTC. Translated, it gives CASSPGGSGSSYNEQFF.

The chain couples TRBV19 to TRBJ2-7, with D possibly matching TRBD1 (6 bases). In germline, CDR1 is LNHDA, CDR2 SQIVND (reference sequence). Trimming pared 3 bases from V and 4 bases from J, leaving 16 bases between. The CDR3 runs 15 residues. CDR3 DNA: TGTGCCAGTAGTATGTCCCAGGGGTCAAGGTACGAGCAGTACTTC. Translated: CASSMSQGSRYEQYF.

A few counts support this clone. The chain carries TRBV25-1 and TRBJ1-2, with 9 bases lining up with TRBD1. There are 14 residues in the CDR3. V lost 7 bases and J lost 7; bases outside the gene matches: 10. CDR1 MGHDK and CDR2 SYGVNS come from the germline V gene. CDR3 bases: TGTGCCAGCACGCCCTCGACAGGGGGTCGTGGCTACACCTTC. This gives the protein CASTPSTGGRGYTF.

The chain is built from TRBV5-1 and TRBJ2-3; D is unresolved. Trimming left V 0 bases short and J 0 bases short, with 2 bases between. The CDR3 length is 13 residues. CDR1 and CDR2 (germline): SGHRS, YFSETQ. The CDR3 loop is CASSLASTDTQYF. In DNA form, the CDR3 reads TGCGCCAGCAGCTTGGCGAGCACAGATACGCAGTATTTT.

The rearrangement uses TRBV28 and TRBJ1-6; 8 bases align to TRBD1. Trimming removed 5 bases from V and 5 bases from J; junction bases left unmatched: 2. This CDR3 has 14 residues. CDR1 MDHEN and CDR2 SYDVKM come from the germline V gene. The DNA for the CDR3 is TGTGCCAGCAGTCCACAGGGGGATAATTCACCCCTCCACTTT. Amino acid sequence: CASSPQGDNSPLHF.

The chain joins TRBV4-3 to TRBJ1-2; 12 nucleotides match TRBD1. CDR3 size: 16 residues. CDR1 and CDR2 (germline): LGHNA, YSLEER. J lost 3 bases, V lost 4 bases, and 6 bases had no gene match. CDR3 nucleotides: TGCGCCAGCAGCCCCTGGGACAGGGGGCTTCACTATGGCTACACCTTC. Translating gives CASSPWDRGLHYGYTF.

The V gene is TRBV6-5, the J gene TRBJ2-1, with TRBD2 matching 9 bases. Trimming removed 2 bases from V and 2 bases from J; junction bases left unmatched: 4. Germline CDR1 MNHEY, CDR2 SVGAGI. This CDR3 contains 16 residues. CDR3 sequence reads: CASSYRGGVTYNEQFF. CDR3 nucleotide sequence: TGTGCCAGCAGTTACCGCGGGGGGGTGACCTACAATGAGCAGTTCTTC.

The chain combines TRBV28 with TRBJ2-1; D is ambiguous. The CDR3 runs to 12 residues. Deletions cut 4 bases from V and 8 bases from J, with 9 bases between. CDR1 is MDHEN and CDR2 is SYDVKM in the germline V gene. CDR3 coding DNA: TGTGCCAGCAGTTCCCCCTTTTATGAGCAGTTCTTC. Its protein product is CASSSPFYEQFF.